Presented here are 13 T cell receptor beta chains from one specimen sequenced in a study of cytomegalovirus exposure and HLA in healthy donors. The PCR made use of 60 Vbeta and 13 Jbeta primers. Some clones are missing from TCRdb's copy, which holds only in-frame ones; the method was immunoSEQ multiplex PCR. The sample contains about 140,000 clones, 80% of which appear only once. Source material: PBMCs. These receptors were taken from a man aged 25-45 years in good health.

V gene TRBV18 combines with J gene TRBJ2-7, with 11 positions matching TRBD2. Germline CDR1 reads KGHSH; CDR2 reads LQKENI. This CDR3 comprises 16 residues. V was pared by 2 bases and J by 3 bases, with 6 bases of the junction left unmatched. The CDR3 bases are TGTGCCAGCTCACCAGGACTAGCGGGTACTAACTACGAGCAGTACTTC. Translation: CASSPGLAGTNYEQYF.

CDR3 residues: CASSSTHSGRVNPQETQYF. The CDR3 DNA reads TGTGCCAGCAGCTCGACCCATAGCGGGAGGGTCAACCCCCAAGAGACCCAGTACTTC. This sequence joins TRBV7-9 and TRBJ2-5; TRBD2 agrees at 11 bases. The CDR3 spans 19 residues. Germline lookup yields CDR1 SEHNR and CDR2 FQNEAQ (reference sequence). Trimming took 4 bases from V and 1 from J; bases not matched to a gene: 14.

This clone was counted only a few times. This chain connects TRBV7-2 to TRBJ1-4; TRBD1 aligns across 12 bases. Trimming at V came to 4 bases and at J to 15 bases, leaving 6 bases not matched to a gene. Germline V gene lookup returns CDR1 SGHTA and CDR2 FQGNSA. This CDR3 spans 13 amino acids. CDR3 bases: TGTGCCAGCAGCTCCAGGGACAGGGGGCCGGTGTTTTTT. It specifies CASSSRDRGPVFF.

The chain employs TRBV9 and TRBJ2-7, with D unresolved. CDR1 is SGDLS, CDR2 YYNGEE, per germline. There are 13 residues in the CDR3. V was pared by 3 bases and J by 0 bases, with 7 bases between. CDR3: CASSGYSSYEQYF. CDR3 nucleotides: TGTGCCAGCAGCGGCTACAGCTCCTACGAGCAGTACTTC.

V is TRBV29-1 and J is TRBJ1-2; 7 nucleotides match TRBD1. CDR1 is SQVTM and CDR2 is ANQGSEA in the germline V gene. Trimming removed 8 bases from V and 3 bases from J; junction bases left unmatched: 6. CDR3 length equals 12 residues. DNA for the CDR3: TGCAGCCTAACAGGGGATGACTATGGCTACACCTTC. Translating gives CSLTGDDYGYTF.

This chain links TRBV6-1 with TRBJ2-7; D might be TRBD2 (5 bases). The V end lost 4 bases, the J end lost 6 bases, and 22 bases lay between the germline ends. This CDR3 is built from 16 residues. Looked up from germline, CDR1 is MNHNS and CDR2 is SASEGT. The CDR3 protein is CASSAIRGSRRSEQYF. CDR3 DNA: TGTGCCAGCAGTGCGATCCGAGGGTCCCGTCGTTCCGAGCAGTACTTC.

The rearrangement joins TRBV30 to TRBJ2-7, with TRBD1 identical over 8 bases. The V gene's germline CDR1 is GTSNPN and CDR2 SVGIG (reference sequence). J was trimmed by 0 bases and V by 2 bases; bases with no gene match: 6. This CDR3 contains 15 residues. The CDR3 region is CAWSSDRGRSYEQYF. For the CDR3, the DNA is TGTGCCTGGAGTTCCGACAGGGGACGCTCCTACGAGCAGTACTTC.

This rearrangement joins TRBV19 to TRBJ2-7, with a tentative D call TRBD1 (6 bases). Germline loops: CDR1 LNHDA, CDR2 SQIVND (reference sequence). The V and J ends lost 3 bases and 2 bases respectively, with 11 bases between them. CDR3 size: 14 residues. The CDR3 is CASSMGAGPYEQYF. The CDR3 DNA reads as TGTGCCAGTAGTATGGGGGCAGGTCCCTACGAGCAGTACTTC.

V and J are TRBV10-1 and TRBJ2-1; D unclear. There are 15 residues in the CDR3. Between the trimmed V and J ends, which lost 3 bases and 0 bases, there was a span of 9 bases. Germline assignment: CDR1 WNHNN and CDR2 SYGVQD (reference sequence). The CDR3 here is CASSDGGDSYNEQFF. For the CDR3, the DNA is TGCGCCAGCAGTGATGGCGGAGACTCCTACAATGAGCAGTTCTTC.

The CDR3 DNA reads as TGTGCCAGCAGCCGGTATTCAAGCGGGAGCACCGGGGAGCTGTTTTTT. This encodes CASSRYSSGSTGELFF. The rearrangement joins TRBV7-9 to TRBJ2-2, with 8 bases matching TRBD2. The germline V gene has CDR1 SEHNR and CDR2 FQNEAQ (reference sequence). The CDR3 extends over 16 amino acids. With V trimmed by 5 bases and J by 4 bases, 9 bases remained unmatched.

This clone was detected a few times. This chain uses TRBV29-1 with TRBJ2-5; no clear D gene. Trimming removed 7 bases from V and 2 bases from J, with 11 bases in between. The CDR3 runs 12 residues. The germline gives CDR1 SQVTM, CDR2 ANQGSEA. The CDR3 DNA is TGCAGCGCCCCGGTTAAACAAGAGACCCAGTACTTC. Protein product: CSAPVKQETQYF.

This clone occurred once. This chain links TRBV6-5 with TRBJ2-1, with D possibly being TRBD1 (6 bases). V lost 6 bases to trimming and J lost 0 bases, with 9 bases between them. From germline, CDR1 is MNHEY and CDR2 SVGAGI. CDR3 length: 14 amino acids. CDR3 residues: CASSRDNSYNEQFF. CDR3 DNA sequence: TGTGCCAGCAGCCGGGACAACTCCTACAATGAGCAGTTCTTC.

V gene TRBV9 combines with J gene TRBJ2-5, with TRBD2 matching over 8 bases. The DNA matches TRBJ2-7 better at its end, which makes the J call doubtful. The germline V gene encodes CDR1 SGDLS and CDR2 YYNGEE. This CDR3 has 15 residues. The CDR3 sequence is CASSVQGLDSYEQYF. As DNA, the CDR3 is TGTGCCAGCAGCGTACAGGGACTAGACTCCTACGAGCAGTACTTC.